The next 29 T cell receptor beta chains were all read from a single sample in a study of T cells in Graves' hyperthyroidism and ophthalmopathy. There were TCR beta CDR3 regions amplified from RNA transcripts. The HTBI primer set served for first-round RT-PCR of the TCR CDR3. A single record per CDR3 protein comes from TCRdb applying MiXCR to the multiplex PCR reads. The table has hundreds of thousands of distinct CDR3 sequences, roughly 14% seen once. Sequencing used blood. These receptor sequences come from a young man with Graves' ophthalmopathy.

The chain employs TRBV19 and TRBJ2-1; a weak D match, TRBD2 (5 bases). The germline CDR1 and CDR2 sequences are LNHDA and SQIVND (reference sequence). V lost 1 base and J 0 bases, leaving 13 bases between the germline ends. The CDR3 length is 17 residues. The CDR3 DNA sequence: TGTGCCAGTAGTATAGGTCAGCGGAGGAGCTCCTACAATGAGCAGTTCTTC. It is translated as CASSIGQRRSSYNEQFF.

This clonotype showed up many times. DNA of the CDR3: TGTGCCAGCAGTTTGGAGTCGGGGGGGGGCTACAATGAGCAGTTCTTC. Protein product: CASSLESGGGYNEQFF. The J gene is TRBJ2-1, the V gene TRBV12-3 or TRBV12-4; 8 positions agree with TRBD2. V lost 3 bases and J lost 3; bases outside the gene matches: 7. This CDR3 contains 16 residues.

The gene calls are TRBV7-9 and TRBJ2-1; 7 bases match TRBD2. This CDR3 comprises 16 residues. Germline values: CDR1 SEHNR, CDR2 FQNEAQ (reference sequence). J was trimmed by 5 bases and V by 2 bases; bases with no gene match: 9. The CDR3 DNA sequence: TGTGCCAGCAGCTTACTGGGTCTAGCGGTTAACAATGAGCAGTTCTTC. Protein: CASSLLGLAVNNEQFF.

This clonotype was seen at least ten times. This sequence joins TRBV18 and TRBJ2-5; D tentatively fits TRBD1 or TRBD2 (5 bases each). CDR3 size: 16 residues. The germline V and J ends were trimmed by 3 bases and 0 bases, with 14 bases remaining between them. Germline lookup yields CDR1 KGHSH and CDR2 LQKENI. CDR3 in amino acids: CASSPLGTGNQETQYF. The CDR3 coding sequence is TGTGCCAGCTCACCGCTCGGGACGGGCAACCAAGAGACCCAGTACTTC.

This clonotype was observed many times. The genes are TRBV10-1 and TRBJ2-7; unclear D gene. Germline values: CDR1 WNHNN, CDR2 SYGVQD (reference sequence). The CDR3 extends over 13 amino acids. V lost 4 bases and J 2 bases, leaving 9 bases between the germline ends. The CDR3 region has the DNA TGCGCCAGCAGTGGAAGAAGGCCCTACGAGCAGTACTTC. This translates into CASSGRRPYEQYF.

The chain has TRBV10-1 and TRBJ2-5, with D possibly being TRBD1 or TRBD2 (5 bases each). V lost 0 bases to trimming and J lost 2 bases, with 10 bases between them. CDR3 length: 15 amino acids. In germline, CDR1 is WNHNN, CDR2 SYGVQD (reference sequence). CDR3 loop: CASSESRGPQETQYF. For the CDR3, the DNA is TGCGCCAGCAGTGAGTCCCGGGGACCACAAGAGACCCAGTACTTC.

At least ten counts were recorded for this clonotype. The rearrangement joins TRBV4-1 to TRBJ2-7; D is perhaps TRBD1 (5 bases). V lost 3 bases and J lost 0, with 15 bases in between. CDR3 length: 16 residues. Germline V gives CDR1 MGHRA, CDR2 YSYEKL. CDR3 DNA sequence: TGCGCCAGCAGCCAGATACAGGCCGGTCACTCCTACGAGCAGTACTTC. Translating gives CASSQIQAGHSYEQYF.

As to this clonotype: A much bigger clone sits one base away, suggesting this may be a read error. The chain couples TRBV29-1 to TRBJ2-3; D is possibly TRBD1 (6 bases). Germline V gives CDR1 SQVTM, CDR2 ANQGSEA. CDR3 length: 12 amino acids. The CDR3 region has the DNA TGCGGCGTTGTTCAGGGGACAGATACGCAGTATTTT. Translation gives CGVVQGTDTQYF.

The table lists this clonotype with many counts. The rearrangement uses TRBV30 and TRBJ1-6, with no clear D. Trimming took off 8 bases at V and 0 bases at J, with 11 bases between the two ends. The CDR3 runs to 14 residues. Germline CDR1 is GTSNPN and CDR2 is SVGIG (reference sequence). The CDR3 here is CAGEQSSYNSPLHF. CDR3 bases: TGTGCCGGGGAACAGAGCTCCTATAATTCACCCCTCCACTTT. The variable domain in full, completed from reference TRBV30 and TRBJ1-6, reads SQTIHQWPATLVQPVGSPLSLECTVEGTSNPNLYWYRQAAGRGLQLLFYSVGIGQISSEVPQNLSASRPQDRQFILSSKKLLLSDSGFYLCAGEQSSYNSPLHFGNGTRLTVT.

This clonotype has more than one count but fewer than ten. The chain employs TRBV4-1 and TRBJ2-3; 10 bases map to TRBD2. In germline, CDR1 is MGHRA, CDR2 YSYEKL. CDR3 size: 18 residues. With 1 base clipped from V and 6 bases from J, the junction kept 13 bases outside the gene matches. CDR3 residues: CASSQVESPSGSRDTQYF. The CDR3 nucleotides read TGCGCCAGCAGCCAAGTAGAGTCCCCTAGCGGGAGTAGGGATACGCAGTATTTT.

The chain combines TRBV7-9 with TRBJ2-4; 9 bases align to TRBD1. CDR3 length: 14 amino acids. Germline assignment: CDR1 SEHNR and CDR2 FQNEAQ (reference sequence). J was trimmed by 8 bases and V by 5 bases; bases with no gene match: 7. CDR3 region: CASSAGQGRDIQYF. The CDR3, as DNA: TGTGCCAGCAGCGCCGGACAGGGGAGGGACATTCAGTACTTC.

This clonotype was counted ten times or more. The genes are TRBV29-1 and TRBJ2-1; D is uncertain. With 7 bases removed from V and 5 bases from J, the gap between germline ends came to 15 bases. The germline gives CDR1 SQVTM, CDR2 ANQGSEA. The CDR3 totals 13 residues. CDR3 in DNA: TGCAGCGCCCTGGGCCCTTATAACAATGAGCAGTTCTTC. Residues: CSALGPYNNEQFF.

This clonotype was seen a handful of times. This CDR3 is CASSPPKTQYF. CDR3 coding DNA: TGTGCCAGCAGCCCGCCTAAGACCCAGTACTTC. The rearrangement joins TRBV5-5 to TRBJ2-5; D is ambiguous. The CDR3 contains 11 residues. Germline V CDR1 and CDR2: SGHKS, YYEKEE (reference sequence). Trimming pared 4 bases from V and 6 bases from J, leaving 7 bases between.

This clonotype was seen ten or more times. The genes are TRBV5-1 and TRBJ2-5; TRBD1 or TRBD2 may be the D gene (5 bases each). The CDR3 runs 14 residues. Per the germline V gene, CDR1 is SGHRS and CDR2 is YFSETQ. V gave up 4 bases and J gave up 1 base, with 11 bases separating them. The CDR3 sequence is CASSKGPSQETQYF. For the CDR3, the DNA is TGCGCCAGCAGCAAGGGACCCAGCCAAGAGACCCAGTACTTC. The entire variable domain, with the rest obtained from reference TRBV5-1 and TRBJ2-5, is as follows: KAGVTQTPRYLIKTRGQQVTLSCSPISGHRSVSWYQQTPGQGLQFLFEYFSETQRNKGNFPGRFSGRQFSNSRSEMNVSTLELGDSALYLCASSKGPSQETQYFGPGTRLLVL.

This clonotype has ten or more counts. The chain employs TRBV12-3 or TRBV12-4 and TRBJ1-1; D not certain. The CDR3 has 13 amino acids. Trimming left V 3 bases short and J 4 bases short, with 9 bases between. The CDR3 loop is CASSFMPSTEAFF. As DNA, the CDR3 is TGTGCCAGCAGTTTTATGCCATCCACTGAAGCTTTCTTT.

This clonotype showed up many times. The V call is TRBV6-1, the J call TRBJ2-3; no firm D call. Per germline, CDR1 MNHNS and CDR2 SASEGT. V was trimmed by 5 bases and J by 4 bases, leaving 10 bases between them. This CDR3 spans 13 amino acids. CDR3 nucleotides: TGTGCCAGCAGTTCCGTCTTGTCAGATACGCAGTATTTT. Its protein is CASSSVLSDTQYF.

This clonotype has at least ten counts. The rearrangement links TRBV12-3 or TRBV12-4 to TRBJ2-7; TRBD1 might be the D (7 bases). V was clipped by 5 bases and J by 2 bases, with 16 bases between them. The CDR3 extends over 15 amino acids. The DNA for the CDR3 is TGTGCCAGCAGTCCGGGCGGGACAGTACCCTACGAGCAGTACTTC. Amino acids: CASSPGGTVPYEQYF.

This clonotype was found many times. The CDR3 loop is CASSQGARGPSNQPQHF. The CDR3 DNA is TGTGCCAGCAGCCAAGGGGCCCGGGGACCTAGCAATCAGCCCCAGCATTTT. The chain carries TRBV3-1 and TRBJ1-5, with a weak D call TRBD1 (5 bases). Germline-derived CDR1 and CDR2 are LGHDT and YNNKEL (reference sequence). The CDR3 loop spans 17 amino acids. Trimming shortened V by 1 base and J by 0 bases, and 13 bases separated the two germline ends.

The V gene is TRBV7-8, the J gene TRBJ1-6, with D possibly being TRBD1 (5 bases). CDR1 and CDR2 from the germline V gene are SGHVS and FQNEAQ. Trimming left V 2 bases short and J 7 bases short, with 18 bases between. This CDR3 is 17 amino acids long. CDR3 in amino acids: CASSLNRDPRRNSPLHF. CDR3 sequence (DNA): TGTGCCAGCAGCTTAAACCGGGACCCAAGGAGGAATTCACCCCTCCACTTT.

The rearrangement links TRBV12-3 or TRBV12-4 to TRBJ2-1; 7 bases are a match to TRBD2. This CDR3 has 17 residues. With 3 bases clipped from V and 8 bases from J, the junction kept 16 bases outside the gene matches. CDR3 amino acids: CASSFLQVREGNDEQFF. The DNA for the CDR3 is TGTGCCAGCAGTTTCCTACAAGTCAGGGAGGGGAACGATGAGCAGTTCTTC.

This rearrangement joins TRBV5-8 to TRBJ2-7; D is ambiguous. Trimming removed 4 bases from V and 2 bases from J, with 10 bases in between. Germline V gene data show CDR1 as SGHTS and CDR2 as YDEGEE. The CDR3 runs to 13 residues. This chain's CDR3 is CASSLLRAYEQYF. In nucleotides, the CDR3 is TGTGCCAGCAGCCTACTTCGGGCCTACGAGCAGTACTTC.

As concerns this clonotype: A much larger clone differs by one base, so this may be a read error. V and J are TRBV12-3 or TRBV12-4 and TRBJ2-5; the match to TRBD2 covers 13 bases. This CDR3 spans 15 amino acids. DNA for the CDR3: TGTGCCAGCAGTGGACTAGCGGGGGTTCAAGAGACCCAGTGCTTC. This encodes CASSGLAGVQETQCF.

This clonotype has a count of ten or more. This rearrangement joins TRBV20-1 to TRBJ2-7; no definite D call. Germline CDR1 DFQATT, CDR2 SNEGSKA (reference sequence). The CDR3 spans 13 residues. Trimming removed 2 bases at V and 0 bases at J, with 8 bases between. DNA of the CDR3: TGCAGTGCTAGATCAGCCCACTCCTACGAGCAGTACTTC. Protein product: CSARSAHSYEQYF.

This clonotype was seen ten or more times. This chain uses TRBV9 with TRBJ2-7; D not resolved. V lost 0 bases and J lost 3, with 10 bases in between. Germline V gives CDR1 SGDLS, CDR2 YYNGEE. This CDR3 has 14 amino acids. The chain's CDR3 is CASSVEAGFYEQYF. CDR3 nucleotides: TGTGCCAGCAGCGTAGAGGCAGGTTTCTACGAGCAGTACTTC.

The V gene is TRBV6-5, the J gene TRBJ2-7; 7 bases match TRBD1. J gave up 0 bases and V 2 bases, and 4 bases lay outside the gene matches. Germline V lookup: CDR1 MNHEY, CDR2 SVGAGI. This CDR3 is 15 amino acids long. CDR3 DNA sequence: TGTGCCAGCAGTTACCAGGGACAGAGCTCCTACGAGCAGTACTTC. This encodes CASSYQGQSSYEQYF.

This clonotype was recorded many times. The chain uses TRBV2 and TRBJ2-2; D assignment may be TRBD1 or TRBD2 (6 bases each). CDR1 and CDR2 (germline): SNHLY, FYNNEI. Deletions cut 6 bases from V and 4 bases from J, with 18 bases between. CDR3 length: 16 residues. CDR3 amino acids: CASSSSAGTSTGELFF. The CDR3 coding sequence is TGTGCCAGCAGCTCCTCTGCGGGGACATCCACCGGGGAGCTGTTTTTT.

As for this clonotype: No DNA is shown, since the ends of the CDR3 on it are uncertain; the CDR3 is the one TCRdb lists. The chain employs TRBV19 and TRBJ2-2; the listed D gene, TRBD2, was not tested against the DNA. Ends included, the CDR3 has 18 residues. Germline assignment: CDR1 LNHDA and CDR2 SQIVND (reference sequence). This CDR3 is CASTSGLAGGMRTGELFF.

The sample holds many counts of this clonotype. DNA for the CDR3: TGTGCCAGCAGCTTAATTGCGGGGGGGGGGGATACGCAGTATTTT. As protein: CASSLIAGGGDTQYF. This sequence joins TRBV7-2 and TRBJ2-3, with TRBD2 identical over 9 bases. Per the germline V gene, CDR1 is SGHTA and CDR2 is FQGNSA. The J segment lost 6 bases and the V segment lost 2 bases, leaving 6 bases of the junction unmatched. This CDR3 contains 15 residues.

In its sample, this clonotype was seen a few times. V is TRBV7-3 and J is TRBJ1-1, with TRBD1 matching over 7 bases. V shed 3 bases and J 5 bases; nucleotides not matched to a gene: 6. This CDR3 has 14 residues. Germline-derived CDR1 and CDR2 are SGHTA and FQGTGA. The CDR3, as DNA: TGTGCCAGCAGCTTCGACAGGGTTTTTACTGAAGCTTTCTTT. Translating it yields CASSFDRVFTEAFF. Full variable domain (rest looked up from reference TRBV7-3 and TRBJ1-1): GAGVSQTPSNKVTEKGKYVELRCDPISGHTALYWYRQSLGQGPEFLIYFQGTGAADDSGLPNDRFFAVRPEGSVSTLKIQRTERGDSAVYLCASSFDRVFTEAFFGQGTRLTVV.